Presented here are 27 T cell receptor beta chains from one specimen sequenced in a study of shared clonotypes between healthy human individuals. Here immunoSEQ multiplex PCR was the method, and the copy in TCRdb shows in-frame clones only, minus some. The sample has approximately 640,000 clones; 80% to 95% are singletons. The sample was memory CD8+ T cells from PBMCs. Subset denoted: CD45RO+ cells pooled with CCR7-negative TemRA cells. The receptors shown here come from a man between 18 and 29 years old in good health. Some clones in this sample may be carry-over from other donors' samples.

The chain uses TRBV4-3 and TRBJ2-7; no clear D gene. This CDR3 spans 13 amino acids. The V end was cut by 0 bases, the J end by 3 bases, with 6 bases between. Germline-derived CDR1 and CDR2 are LGHNA and YSLEER. This chain's CDR3 is CASSQEPDYEQYF. The CDR3 DNA is TGCGCCAGCAGCCAAGAACCAGACTACGAGCAGTACTTC.

This clone was seen repeatedly, ten times or more. The chain links TRBV4-1 to TRBJ1-1; D is unclear. The length of the CDR3 is 12 residues. The germline V gene encodes CDR1 MGHRA and CDR2 YSYEKL. The germline V and J ends were trimmed by 6 bases and 1 base, with 6 bases remaining between them. For the CDR3, the DNA is TGCGCCAGCAGTACGGCGAACACTGAAGCTTTCTTT. Amino acids: CASSTANTEAFF.

The V and J genes are TRBV7-9 and TRBJ2-7, with D perhaps given as TRBD1 or TRBD2 (5 bases each). This CDR3 comprises 15 residues. Looked up from germline, CDR1 is SEHNR and CDR2 is FQNEAQ (reference sequence). With 1 base removed from V and 1 base from J, the gap between germline ends came to 11 bases. The DNA of the CDR3 is TGTGCCAGCAGCTTAGTAGGGACGGAATCCTACGAGCAGTACTTC. It yields the protein CASSLVGTESYEQYF.

This chain links TRBV5-1 with TRBJ2-1, with D possibly matching TRBD2 (7 bases). This CDR3 is 19 amino acids long. V lost 6 bases and J 4 bases, leaving 29 bases between the germline ends. CDR1 is SGHRS and CDR2 is YFSETQ in the germline V gene. This chain's CDR3 is CASKYRGDTYGTLYNEQFF. CDR3 coding DNA: TGCGCCAGCAAATATCGGGGGGACACATATGGGACTTTATACAATGAGCAGTTCTTC.

V and J are TRBV19 and TRBJ1-3, with D possibly matching TRBD1 (5 bases). The germline V gene encodes CDR1 LNHDA and CDR2 SQIVND (reference sequence). The CDR3 spans 14 residues. V lost 7 bases, J lost 1 base, and 11 bases lay in between. The CDR3 region has the DNA TGTGCCAGTACGGTGCCAGGGTCTGGAAACACCATATATTTT. Translating gives CASTVPGSGNTIYF.

In its sample, this clone was seen a few times. The chain is built from TRBV5-1 and TRBJ1-2, with D hard to call. V was clipped by 1 base and J by 8 bases, with 9 bases between them. CDR1 is SGHRS, CDR2 YFSETQ, per germline. The CDR3 runs 12 residues. The CDR3 loop is CASSLTGQGYTF. The CDR3 DNA follows: TGCGCCAGCAGCTTGACCGGGCAAGGCTACACCTTC.

This clone showed up just once. The chain recombines TRBV5-1 with TRBJ1-1, with D maybe TRBD1 (6 bases). Germline loops: CDR1 SGHRS, CDR2 YFSETQ. V lost 2 bases to trimming and J lost 3 bases, with 11 bases between them. The CDR3 totals 14 residues. In nucleotides, the CDR3 is TGCGCCAGCAGCTTCAGGGGCGGTGACACTGAAGCTTTCTTT. Residues: CASSFRGGDTEAFF. Complete variable domain (other parts from reference TRBV5-1 and TRBJ1-1): KAGVTQTPRYLIKTRGQQVTLSCSPISGHRSVSWYQQTPGQGLQFLFEYFSETQRNKGNFPGRFSGRQFSNSRSEMNVSTLELGDSALYLCASSFRGGDTEAFFGQGTRLTVV.

The V gene is TRBV27, the J gene TRBJ1-1; D is uncertain. The germline V gene encodes CDR1 MNHEY and CDR2 SMNVEV (reference sequence). Between the trimmed V and J ends, which lost 5 bases and 7 bases, there was a span of 11 bases. This CDR3 region has 12 residues. The CDR3 protein is CASSPTRSEAFF. The CDR3 bases are TGTGCCAGCAGTCCGACGAGGAGTGAAGCTTTCTTT.

The V call is TRBV4-1, the J call TRBJ1-4; D remains unclear. Germline V gives CDR1 MGHRA, CDR2 YSYEKL. V was pared by 4 bases and J by 0 bases, with 12 bases between. The CDR3 is 16 amino acids. CDR3 in DNA: TGCGCCAGCAGCCCTCGGGCCGCCACAACTAATGAAAAACTGTTTTTT. It encodes CASSPRAATTNEKLFF.

This clone was detected only once. The chain links TRBV19 to TRBJ1-4, with no clear D. Per the germline V gene, CDR1 is LNHDA and CDR2 is SQIVND (reference sequence). This CDR3 spans 16 amino acids. V was trimmed by 3 bases and J by 0 bases, leaving 11 bases between them. The CDR3 region is CASSIRSRATNEKLFF. The CDR3, as DNA: TGTGCCAGTAGTATCCGATCTCGGGCAACTAATGAAAAACTGTTTTTT.

In its sample, this clone was seen once. This sequence joins TRBV15 and TRBJ2-7; a weak D match, TRBD2 (6 bases). The CDR3 has 15 residues. The germline gives CDR1 LNHNV, CDR2 YYDKDF (reference sequence). Trimming took 1 base from V and 4 from J, leaving 14 bases between them. The CDR3 here is CATSRGPGVSYEQYF. DNA of the CDR3: TGTGCCACCAGCAGAGGGCCGGGAGTCTCGTACGAGCAGTACTTC.

This sequence joins TRBV9 and TRBJ2-6; D ambiguous. Germline CDR1 is SGDLS and CDR2 is YYNGEE. V was cut by 3 bases and J by 10 bases, with 14 bases left in between. The CDR3 is 14 residues long. The CDR3 protein is CASSGDARWNVLTF. The CDR3 bases are TGTGCCAGCAGCGGGGATGCCAGGTGGAACGTCCTGACTTTC.

This chain connects TRBV27 to TRBJ2-7; no clear D. The germline V gene has CDR1 MNHEY and CDR2 SMNVEV (reference sequence). This CDR3 has 15 amino acids. V lost 4 bases and J 3 bases, leaving 16 bases between the germline ends. The CDR3 nucleotides are TGTGCCAGCAGTTCTACTGCGAAGGGATTCTACGAGCAGTACTTC. It yields the protein CASSSTAKGFYEQYF.

V gene TRBV13 combines with J gene TRBJ2-5; D might be TRBD2 (6 bases). CDR3 size: 14 residues. The germline V and J ends were trimmed by 3 bases and 7 bases, with 15 bases remaining between them. Per germline, CDR1 PRHDT and CDR2 FYEKMQ (reference sequence). CDR3: CASSFRRLEGTQYF. The CDR3 DNA reads TGTGCCAGCAGCTTCCGTAGACTAGAAGGGACCCAGTACTTC.

The rearrangement uses TRBV7-9 and TRBJ2-7; 10 bases align to TRBD2. CDR3 length: 15 amino acids. The V segment lost 0 bases and the J segment 4 bases; nucleotides outside the gene matches: 3. Germline values: CDR1 SEHNR, CDR2 FQNEAQ (reference sequence). The DNA of the CDR3 is TGTGCCAGCAGCTTAGCCCTAGCGGGAGTATACGAGCAGTACTTC. This codes for CASSLALAGVYEQYF.

The chain has TRBV4-3 and TRBJ1-4, with TRBD1 matching 7 bases. Germline assignment: CDR1 LGHNA and CDR2 YSLEER. Unmatched junction bases numbered 9, after V lost 0 bases and J lost 5 bases. This CDR3 contains 17 residues. The CDR3 loop is CASSQDGWGTENEKLFF. The CDR3 nucleotides are TGCGCCAGCAGCCAAGATGGTTGGGGGACAGAAAATGAAAAACTGTTTTTT.

This clone was seen once. This chain connects TRBV27 to TRBJ1-2, with D unresolved. Trimming took 3 bases from V and 3 from J, leaving 17 bases between them. Germline V gene data show CDR1 as MNHEY and CDR2 as SMNVEV (reference sequence). This CDR3 region has 16 residues. The CDR3 sequence: CASSFFPPKEDYGYTF. DNA for the CDR3: TGTGCCAGCAGTTTTTTCCCCCCGAAGGAGGACTATGGCTACACCTTC.

This clone is a singleton in its sample. This chain links TRBV11-2 with TRBJ2-1; 7 positions match TRBD2. The V gene's germline CDR1 is SGHAT and CDR2 FQNNGV. The CDR3 covers 15 residues. V lost 4 bases to trimming and J lost 10 bases; unmatched junction nucleotides: 13. DNA of the CDR3: TGTGCCAGCAGCTCGGGGGGTGGACATTACGGGGAGCAGTTCTTC. This sequence encodes CASSSGGGHYGEQFF. The variable domain in full, with the rest retrieved from reference TRBV11-2 and TRBJ2-1, is EAGVAQSPRYKIIEKRQSVAFWCNPISGHATLYWYQQILGQGPKLLIQFQNNGVVDDSQLPKDRFSAERLKGVDSTLKIQPAKLEDSAVYLCASSSGGGHYGEQFFGPGTRLTVL.

V is TRBV7-8 and J is TRBJ2-7, with D possibly matching TRBD2 (5 bases). The CDR3 consists of 13 residues. CDR1 SGHVS and CDR2 FQNEAQ come from the germline V gene. The germline V and J ends were trimmed by 6 bases and 1 base, with 10 bases remaining between them. The CDR3 bases are TGTGCCAGCAGGGTCGAGCGGTCCTACGAGCAGTACTTC. It encodes CASRVERSYEQYF.

The chain employs TRBV7-2 and TRBJ2-5; the D gene is possibly TRBD2 (5 bases). Judging by the DNA end, TRBJ2-7 fits better; the J call may be wrong. Per germline, CDR1 SGHTA and CDR2 FQGNSA. The CDR3 has 12 amino acids. CDR3 nucleotides: TGTGCCAGCAGCGACCGGGGCTACGAGCAGTACTTC. It specifies CASSDRGYEQYF.

The chain employs TRBV6-5 and TRBJ2-1; no firm D call. This CDR3 has 14 residues. V was trimmed by 2 bases and J by 7 bases, leaving 12 bases between them. Looked up from germline, CDR1 is MNHEY and CDR2 is SVGAGI. For the CDR3, the DNA is TGTGCCAGCAGTTACCAAGGGTTTGGGAATGAGCAGTTCTTC. Its translation: CASSYQGFGNEQFF.

The chain carries TRBV28 and TRBJ2-1, with D possibly called TRBD1 or TRBD2 (6 bases each). The CDR3 covers 22 residues. Germline V gene sequence: CDR1 MDHEN, CDR2 SYDVKM. Trimming cost V 0 bases and J 6 bases, with 33 bases left between them. In DNA, the CDR3 is TGTGCCAGCAGTTTATGGGGATACACGGTTTCGGGTCCGGGGGCCGGATCCAATGAGCAGTTCTTC. It translates to CASSLWGYTVSGPGAGSNEQFF.

This clone was seen a single time. The chain uses TRBV7-9 and TRBJ2-7; no definite D call. Between the trimmed V and J ends, which lost 4 bases and 2 bases, there was a span of 18 bases. CDR1 and CDR2 from the germline V gene are SEHNR and FQNEAQ (reference sequence). This CDR3 has 16 residues. The CDR3, as DNA: TGTGCCAGCAGCTACCTGGACGGCTTGGTCCCCTACGAGCAGTACTTC. Translated, it gives CASSYLDGLVPYEQYF.

This chain joins TRBV10-3 and TRBJ1-4; TRBD1 is a possible D gene (5 bases). The CDR3 contains 14 residues. Trimming took 10 bases from V and 5 from J, leaving 17 bases between them. Germline CDR1 is ENHRY and CDR2 is SYGVKD. This CDR3 is CATGNRSGNEKLFF. The CDR3 coding sequence is TGTGCCACCGGAAACAGATCAGGGAATGAAAAACTGTTTTTT.

Concerning this clone itself: In the same sample, other DNA sequences code for this CDR3. This chain joins TRBV15 and TRBJ1-5; D is ambiguous. Germline V CDR1 and CDR2: LNHNV, YYDKDF (reference sequence). There are 12 residues in the CDR3. Trimming took 3 bases from V and 0 from J, leaving 0 bases between them. The CDR3 nucleotides read TGTGCCACCAGCAGTAGCAATCAGCCCCAGCATTTT. Amino acid sequence: CATSSSNQPQHF.

This rearrangement joins TRBV6-4 to TRBJ2-3; no definite D call. The CDR3 is 15 residues long. The germline V and J ends were trimmed by 0 bases and 2 bases, with 9 bases remaining between them. Germline CDR1 reads MRHNA; CDR2 reads SNTAGT. The CDR3 DNA reads as TGTGCCAGCAGTGACTCGGTTAACCCCACAGATACGCAGTATTTT. This translates into CASSDSVNPTDTQYF.

V usage is TRBV27 and J usage is TRBJ2-7; D might be TRBD1 (6 bases). In germline, CDR1 is MNHEY, CDR2 SMNVEV (reference sequence). The CDR3 runs to 15 residues. V was shortened by 6 bases and J by 0 bases, with 15 bases between the two germline ends. The CDR3 is CASRKTGPPSYEQYF. The CDR3 region has the DNA TGTGCCAGCAGGAAGACAGGCCCCCCCTCCTACGAGCAGTACTTC.